This record looks at one TCR beta chain sequence and its context. The antigen is undetermined. The J segment lost 8 bases and the V segment lost 0 bases, leaving 10 bases of the junction unmatched. The germline CDR1 and CDR2 sequences are SGHRS and YFSETQ. There are 15 residues in the CDR3. This sample stems from a study of cytomegalovirus exposure and HLA in healthy donors. The repertoire was sequenced with immunoSEQ multiplex PCR; TCRdb's copy has only in-frame clones and lacks some. The sample records approximately 300,000 clones, more than 80% being singletons. General study results and limits: Across donors, most TCRs were seen rarely, yet some public ones were widespread.

V gene TRBV5-1 combines with J gene TRBJ1-2; TRBD1 matches at 7 bases. This receptor was taken from a woman between 18 and 30 years old in good health and CMV-seronegative. Sequences were obtained from PBMCs. CDR3 nucleotide sequence: TGCGCCAGCAGCTTGGAGGGACAGACCGTGGTCGGCTACACCTTC. This gives the protein CASSLEGQTVVGYTF.